A selection of T cell receptor beta chains follows, all from one sample in a study of T and B cells in COVID-19 patients. Using its own MiXCR run on the multiplex PCR reads, TCRdb lists one record per CDR3 protein. The sample shows more than 20,000 distinct CDR3 sequences, less than 35% of them seen only once. The sample was blood. Receptor source: a human donor who had recovered from COVID-19. The CDR3 runs from the conserved cysteine through the conserved F or W. D genes are given only for firm matches. Expanded clones are given a class, and other clones once, few, many or no size at all.

abundance | j_gene | len | v_gene | d_gene | CDR3aa | CDR3nt
many | TRBJ2-6 | 14 | TRBV27 | . | CASGHRSGANVLTF | TGTGCCAGCGGCCATCGCTCTGGGGCCAACGTCCTGACTTTC
. | TRBJ2-7 | 11 | TRBV27 | . | CASSGSGEQYF | TGTGCCAGCAGTGGCAGTGGCGAGCAGTACTTC
. | TRBJ1-5 | 16 | TRBV6-5 | TRBD1 | CASRGQGAGGNQPQHF | TGTGCCAGCAGGGGACAGGGGGCCGGTGGGAATCAGCCCCAGCATTTT
. | TRBJ1-5 | 14 | TRBV5-6 | . | CASSHGSSGQPQHF | TGCGCCAGCAGCCATGGTTCCTCGGGCCAGCCCCAGCATTTT
few | TRBJ1-2 | 12 | TRBV28 | . | CASSTGNRGYTF | TGTGCCAGCAGTACAGGGAACCGAGGCTACACCTTC
. | TRBJ1-6 | 14 | TRBV20-1 | . | CSARDSQGNSPLHF | TGCAGTGCTAGAGATTCCCAGGGGAATTCACCCCTCCACTTT
medium-sized | TRBJ1-2 | 12 | TRBV29-1 | . | CSVETVLYGYTF | TGCAGCGTTGAGACAGTCCTCTATGGCTACACCTTC
. | TRBJ2-7 | 13 | TRBV11-2 | . | CASSLVVEYEQYF | TGTGCCAGCAGCTTAGTGGTAGAATACGAGCAGTACTTC
. | TRBJ1-1 | 14 | TRBV5-4 | . | CASSLWQGTTEAFF | TGTGCCAGCAGCTTGTGGCAGGGGACCACTGAAGCTTTCTTT
. | TRBJ1-2 | 13 | TRBV6-2/TRBV6-3 | . | CASSYRPNYGYTF | TGTGCCAGCAGTTACAGACCTAACTATGGCTACACCTTC
many | TRBJ2-3 | 15 | TRBV27 | . | CASSPDPAGTDTQYF | TGTGCCAGCAGTCCGGACCCCGCCGGCACAGATACGCAGTATTTT
medium-sized | TRBJ2-3 | 16 | TRBV18 | TRBD2 | CASSPRLAATTDTQYF | TGTGCCAGCTCACCACGACTAGCGGCAACCACAGATACGCAGTATTTT
few | TRBJ1-2 | 15 | TRBV12-3/TRBV12-4 | TRBD1 | CASSPGTVVNYGYTF | TGTGCCAGCAGTCCCGGGACAGTCGTCAACTATGGCTACACCTTC
. | TRBJ2-3 | 18 | TRBV19 | TRBD2 | CASSPVGTSGRYTDTQYF | TGTGCCAGTAGTCCCGTTGGGACTAGCGGGAGGTACACAGATACGCAGTATTTT
few | TRBJ2-2 | 12 | TRBV20-1 | TRBD1 | CSAARDSGELFF | TGCAGTGCCGCACGGGACAGCGGGGAGCTGTTTTTT
. | TRBJ1-3 | 14 | TRBV6-1 | . | CASSATGAGNTIYF | TGTGCCAGCAGCGCGACAGGCGCTGGAAACACCATATATTTT
. | TRBJ1-1 | 17 | TRBV12-3/TRBV12-4 | TRBD1 | CASRRWDRAFGGTEAFF | TGTGCCAGCAGACGGTGGGACAGGGCCTTCGGTGGCACTGAAGCTTTCTTT
. | TRBJ2-7 | 16 | TRBV6-5 | TRBD1 | CASSYSRTGEGYEQYF | TGTGCCAGCAGTTACTCGCGGACAGGAGAGGGGTACGAGCAGTACTTC
. | TRBJ2-7 | 12 | TRBV6-1 | TRBD2 | CASISGRYEQYF | TGTGCCAGCATCAGCGGGAGGTACGAGCAGTACTTC
few | TRBJ2-6 | 14 | TRBV6-4 | . | CASSEESGANVLTF | TGTGCCAGCAGTGAAGAGTCTGGGGCCAACGTCCTGACTTTC
. | TRBJ1-1 | 13 | TRBV6-6 | . | CASSKLSGGEAFF | TGTGCCAGCAGTAAATTATCAGGCGGAGAAGCTTTCTTT
few | TRBJ2-1 | 14 | TRBV6-4 | TRBD1 | CASSGTGGYNEQFF | TGTGCCAGCAGTGGGACAGGGGGCTACAATGAGCAGTTCTTC
. | TRBJ2-2 | 17 | TRBV18 | TRBD1 | CASSDGTGELNTGELFF | TGTGCCAGCTCCGACGGGACAGGGGAATTAAACACCGGGGAGCTGTTTTTT
. | TRBJ2-2 | 16 | TRBV6-5 | . | CASIVADSLNTGELFF | TGTGCCAGCATCGTCGCCGACAGTTTGAACACCGGGGAGCTGTTTTTT
. | TRBJ1-2 | 17 | TRBV20-1 | TRBD1 | CSARAGQGAGPINGYTF | TGCAGTGCTAGAGCGGGCCAGGGGGCAGGGCCGATTAATGGCTACACCTTC
few | TRBJ2-7 | 13 | TRBV6-1 | . | CASSETGWGEQYF | TGTGCCAGCAGTGAAACAGGGTGGGGCGAGCAGTACTTC
medium-sized | TRBJ2-7 | 14 | TRBV19 | . | CASSRAGDSYEQYF | TGTGCCAGTAGCAGGGCAGGGGACTCCTACGAGCAGTACTTC
. | TRBJ2-7 | 14 | TRBV10-3 | TRBD2 | CATTTSGPPYEQYF | TGTGCCACCACGACTAGCGGGCCACCCTACGAGCAGTACTTC
. | TRBJ2-7 | 14 | TRBV27 | . | CASRSAPRGNEQYF | TGTGCCAGCAGAAGCGCCCCCCGGGGCAATGAGCAGTACTTC
many | TRBJ1-4 | 14 | TRBV6-5 | . | CASSYEGAGEKLFF | TGTGCCAGCAGTTACGAGGGTGCGGGGGAAAAACTGTTTTTT
. | TRBJ2-3 | 12 | TRBV12-3/TRBV12-4 | . | CASSPGSDTQYF | TGTGCCAGCAGCCCCGGGAGTGATACGCAGTATTTT
. | TRBJ2-5 | 14 | TRBV6-5 | . | CASSAQGSWGTQYF | TGTGCCAGCAGTGCTCAGGGTTCCTGGGGGACCCAGTACTTC
medium-sized | TRBJ2-2 | 16 | TRBV19 | . | CASSSPNRDRTGELFF | TGTGCCAGTAGTAGTCCCAACAGGGACCGTACCGGGGAGCTGTTTTTT
. | TRBJ2-4 | 14 | TRBV10-3 | TRBD2 | CAISFSGKGDIQYF | TGTGCCATCAGTTTTAGCGGGAAGGGAGACATTCAGTACTTC
medium-sized | TRBJ2-7 | 14 | TRBV19 | . | CASSKWLGGYEQYF | TGTGCCAGTAGTAAGTGGCTAGGCGGCTACGAGCAGTACTTC
few | TRBJ2-7 | 13 | TRBV6-6 | TRBD1 | CASRPPDRAEQYF | TGTGCCAGCAGACCTCCCGACAGGGCCGAGCAGTACTTC
. | TRBJ2-3 | 12 | TRBV11-1 | . | CASSPTADTQYF | TGTGCCAGCAGCCCCACAGCAGATACGCAGTATTTT
. | TRBJ2-2 | 14 | TRBV13 | . | CASSLTLSTGELFF | TGTGCCAGCAGCTTGACCCTTAGCACCGGGGAGCTGTTTTTT
few | TRBJ1-2 | 13 | TRBV6-5 | TRBD1 | CASSYGQGRGYTF | TGTGCCAGCAGTTACGGACAGGGACGGGGCTACACCTTC
. | TRBJ1-1 | 14 | TRBV6-2/TRBV6-3 | . | CASSYSIRNTEAFF | TGTGCCAGCAGTTACTCGATTCGGAACACTGAAGCTTTCTTT
. | TRBJ2-2 | 21 | TRBV7-3 | TRBD2 | CASSGTDRASGSGSLPGELFF | TGTGCCAGCAGCGGGACTGACAGGGCTTCGGGTAGCGGGAGCCTACCGGGGGAGCTGTTTTTT
many | TRBJ2-3 | 15 | TRBV6-5 | TRBD2 | CASRPRGVSTDTQYF | TGTGCCAGCAGACCGCGGGGGGTGAGCACAGATACGCAGTATTTT
many | TRBJ2-7 | 14 | TRBV6-1 | TRBD2 | CASSTTSDTYEQYF | TGTGCCAGCAGCACAACTAGCGATACCTACGAGCAGTACTTC
few | TRBJ2-1 | 17 | TRBV6-2/TRBV6-3 | TRBD1 | CASSSRQGASPNNEQFF | TGTGCCAGCAGTTCCAGACAGGGGGCTAGCCCCAACAATGAGCAGTTCTTC